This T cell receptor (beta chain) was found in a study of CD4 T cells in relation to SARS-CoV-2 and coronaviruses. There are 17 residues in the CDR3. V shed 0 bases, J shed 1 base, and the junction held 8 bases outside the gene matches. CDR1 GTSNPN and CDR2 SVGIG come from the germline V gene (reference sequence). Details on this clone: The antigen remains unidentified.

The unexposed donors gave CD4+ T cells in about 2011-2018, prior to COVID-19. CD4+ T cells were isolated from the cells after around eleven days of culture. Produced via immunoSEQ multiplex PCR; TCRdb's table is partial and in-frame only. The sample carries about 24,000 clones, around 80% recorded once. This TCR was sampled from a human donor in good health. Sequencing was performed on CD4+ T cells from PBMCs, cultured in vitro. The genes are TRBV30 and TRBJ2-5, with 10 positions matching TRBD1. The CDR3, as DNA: TGTGCCTGGAGTGTACCTGGGGGACAGGGGTTCCAAGAGACCCAGTACTTC. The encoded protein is CAWSVPGGQGFQETQYF.